This T cell receptor (beta chain) appears in the sequencing data of a study of brain T cells in children with intractable seizures. The CDR3 consists of 13 residues. Between the trimmed V and J ends, which lost 11 bases and 6 bases, there was a span of 18 bases. Germline CDR1 is SGHTA and CDR2 is FQGNSA. The data were produced by immunoSEQ multiplex PCR, yet TCRdb's version contains in-frame clones alone and is incomplete. The sample contains tens of thousands of clones, roughly 95% of which appear only once. The sequence was collected from a boy less than two years old with focal cortical dysplasia and intractable seizures. The rearrangement joins TRBV7-2 to TRBJ2-3; D possibly corresponds to TRBD2 (5 bases). The material was peripheral blood, obtained at surgery. The CDR3 spells CASKLRRGDTQYF. The CDR3 region has the DNA TGTGCCTCAAAGCTCAGGAGAGGGGATACGCAGTATTTT.